The clone carrying this T cell receptor beta chain was detected only a few times. The antigen remains unidentified. The study ran its PCR with 60 Vbeta and 13 Jbeta primers. Sequencing used immunoSEQ multiplex PCR; TCRdb keeps in-frame clones, though not all of them. The sample comprises 150,000 to 200,000 clones, 75% to 80% of which are singletons, and under 7% rests with the top ten. This sample was included in a study of cytomegalovirus exposure and HLA in healthy donors. General observations from the study: In a later analysis, a missense DCLRE1C variant was linked to TCR beta V- and J-gene trimming. An analysis was carried out at a later point. It showed that HLA-associated TCR beta chains were more clonally expanded than equally common non-associated chains.

Germline values: CDR1 MDHEN, CDR2 SYDVKM. Deletions cut 4 bases from V and 1 base from J, with 8 bases between. The CDR3 spans 14 residues. This chain uses TRBV28 with TRBJ1-5, with D possibly being TRBD1 (6 bases). Sequenced input: PBMCs. This TCR derives from a woman aged 25 to 39 in good health and CMV-seropositive. CDR3 coding DNA: TGTGCCAGCAGTTCGGGACACAGCAATCAGCCCCAGCATTTT. Amino acid sequence: CASSSGHSNQPQHF.